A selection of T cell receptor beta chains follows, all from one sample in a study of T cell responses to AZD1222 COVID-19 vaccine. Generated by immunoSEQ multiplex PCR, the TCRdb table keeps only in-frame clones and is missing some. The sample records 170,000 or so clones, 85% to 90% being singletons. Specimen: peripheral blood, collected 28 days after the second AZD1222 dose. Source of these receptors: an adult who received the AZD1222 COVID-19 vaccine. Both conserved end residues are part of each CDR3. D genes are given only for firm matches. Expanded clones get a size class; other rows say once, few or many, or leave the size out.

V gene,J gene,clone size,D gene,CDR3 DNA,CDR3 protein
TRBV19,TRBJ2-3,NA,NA,TGTGCCAGTAGTATAGAAGGGGGGGCCGATTTCACAGATACGCAGTATTTT,CASSIEGGADFTDTQYF
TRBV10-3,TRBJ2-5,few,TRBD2,TGTGCCATCAGTGATTCTAGCGGGGAGACCCAGTACTTC,CAISDSSGETQYF
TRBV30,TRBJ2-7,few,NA,TGTGCCTGGAGCCAACAGGGAGACGAGCAGTACTTC,CAWSQQGDEQYF
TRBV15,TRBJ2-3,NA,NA,TGTGCCTCATTTCGGGCGGGGAGCACAGATACGCAGTATTTT,CASFRAGSTDTQYF
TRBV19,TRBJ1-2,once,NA,TGTGCCAGTTCGGGCAGGGCCTATGGCTACACCTTC,CASSGRAYGYTF
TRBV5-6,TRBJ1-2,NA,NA,TGTGCCAGCAGCTCCGTTGGCCACCAGAACTATGGCTACACCTTC,CASSSVGHQNYGYTF
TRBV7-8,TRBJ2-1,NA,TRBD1,TGTGCCAGCAGCTTACAGGGGACAGGCACGGGAAGGGAGCAGTTCTTC,CASSLQGTGTGREQFF
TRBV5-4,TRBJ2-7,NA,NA,TGTGCCAGCAGACAGGGAATGGTCCTGGGGGGCGAGCAGTACTTC,CASRQGMVLGGEQYF
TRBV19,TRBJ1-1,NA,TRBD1,TGTGCCAGTAGTATCCGACAGGGCCAGAACACTGAAGCTTTCTTT,CASSIRQGQNTEAFF
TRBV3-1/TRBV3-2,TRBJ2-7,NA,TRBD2,TGTGCCAGCAGCCACTTCCGGGACTACCGCTCCTACGAGCAGTACTTC,CASSHFRDYRSYEQYF
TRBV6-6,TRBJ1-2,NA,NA,TGTGCCAGCAGTTACTTTCAGGGGACACACGGCTACACCTTC,CASSYFQGTHGYTF
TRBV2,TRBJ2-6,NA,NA,TGTGCCAGCAGTGACGGATCTGGGGCCAACGTCCTGACTTTC,CASSDGSGANVLTF
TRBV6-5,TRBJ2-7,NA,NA,TGTGCCAGCAGTCTCACGGGCAGCTCCTACGAGCAGTACTTC,CASSLTGSSYEQYF
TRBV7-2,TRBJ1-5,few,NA,TGTGCCAGCAGCCCAGGGCAGGGCAATCAGCCCCAGCATTTT,CASSPGQGNQPQHF
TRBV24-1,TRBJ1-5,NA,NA,TGTGCCACCAGCCCAGTTTCCGAGTCCGCAGGGACCTATAGCAATCAGCCCCAGCATTTT,CATSPVSESAGTYSNQPQHF
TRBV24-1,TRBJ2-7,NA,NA,TGTGCCACCAGTGATCCCCCAGGGACCGAGCAGTACTTC,CATSDPPGTEQYF
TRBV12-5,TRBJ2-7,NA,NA,TGTGCTAGTGCCCAGGCGATAACAGGGCCCAGGGAGCAGTACTTC,CASAQAITGPREQYF
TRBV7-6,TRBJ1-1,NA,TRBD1,TGTGCCAGCAGCTTAGGACAGGGCACTGAAGCTTTCTTT,CASSLGQGTEAFF
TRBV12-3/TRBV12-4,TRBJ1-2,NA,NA,TGTGCCAGCAGCCTTCAGGAAACCTATGGCTACACCTTC,CASSLQETYGYTF
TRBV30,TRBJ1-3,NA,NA,TGTGCCTGGAGTCGCAACGTCGCTGGAAACACCATATATTTT,CAWSRNVAGNTIYF
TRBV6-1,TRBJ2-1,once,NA,TGTGCCAGCAGTGATATCGGAGCAGGGAACAATGAGCAGTTCTTC,CASSDIGAGNNEQFF
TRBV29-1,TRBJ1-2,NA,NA,TGCAGCGTTGAACTCGGACATGGCTACACCTTC,CSVELGHGYTF